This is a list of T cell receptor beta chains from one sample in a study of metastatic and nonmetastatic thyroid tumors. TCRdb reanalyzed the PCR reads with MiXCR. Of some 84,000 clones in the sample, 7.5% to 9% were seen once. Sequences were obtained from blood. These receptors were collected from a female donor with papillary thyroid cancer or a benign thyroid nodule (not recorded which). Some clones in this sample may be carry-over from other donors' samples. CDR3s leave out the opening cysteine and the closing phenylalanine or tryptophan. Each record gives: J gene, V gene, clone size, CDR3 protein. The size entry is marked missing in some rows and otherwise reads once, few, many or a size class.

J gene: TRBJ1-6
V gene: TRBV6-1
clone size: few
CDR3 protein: ASTLDRESPLH

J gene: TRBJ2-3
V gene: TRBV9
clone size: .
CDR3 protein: ASSSRRGYPELTQY

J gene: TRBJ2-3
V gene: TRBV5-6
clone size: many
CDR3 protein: ASSLVRPTDTQY

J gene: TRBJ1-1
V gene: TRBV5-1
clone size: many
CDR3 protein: ASSLGGTGGNTEAF

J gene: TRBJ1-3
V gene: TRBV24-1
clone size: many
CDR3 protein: ATSDLTGCGNTIY

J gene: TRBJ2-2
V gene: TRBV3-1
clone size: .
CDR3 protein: ASSSGGGSNTGELF

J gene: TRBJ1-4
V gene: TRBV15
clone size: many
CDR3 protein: ATSKTGEGEKLF

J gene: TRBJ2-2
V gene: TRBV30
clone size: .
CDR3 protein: AWRRQVAGELF

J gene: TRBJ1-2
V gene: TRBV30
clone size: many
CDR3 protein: AFSGTGTGGRYGYT

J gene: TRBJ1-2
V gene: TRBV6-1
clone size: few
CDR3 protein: ASSSNRDGGYT

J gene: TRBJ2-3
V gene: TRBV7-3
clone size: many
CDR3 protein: ASSYRDYTDTQY

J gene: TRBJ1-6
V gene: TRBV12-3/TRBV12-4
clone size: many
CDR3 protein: ASRLTGGNNSPLH

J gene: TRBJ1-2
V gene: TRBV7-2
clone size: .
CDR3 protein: ASSSGQGGVGYT

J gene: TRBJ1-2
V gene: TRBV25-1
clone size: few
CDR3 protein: ASSEHLTGKDGYT

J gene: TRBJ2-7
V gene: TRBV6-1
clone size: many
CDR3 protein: ASSDRGPNEQY

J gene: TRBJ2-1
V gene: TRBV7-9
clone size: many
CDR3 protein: ASSIDAGDEQF

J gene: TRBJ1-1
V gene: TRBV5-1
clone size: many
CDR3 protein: ASSFRTGDEAF